This record covers a single TCR beta chain. The entry originates in a study of blood T cell repertoires in COVID-19. For the study at large: There were acute and convalescent COVID-19 samples, and they came from the United States, Italy and Spain.

As processed by the authors: By means of reference gene primer amplification, nucleated cell counts were estimated. The protocol was immunoSEQ multiplex PCR, while the TCRdb copy is restricted to in-frame clones and leaves out a portion. V and J calls and clone size are as listed in that table; D and trimming were resolved from the DNA. The repertoire holds more than 85,000 clones, with about nine tenths as singletons. With V trimmed by 4 bases and J by 10 bases, 15 bases remained unmatched. The CDR3 totals 16 residues. Germline lookup yields CDR1 SGHNT and CDR2 YYREEE (reference sequence). The sequence was obtained from a man aged 60 to 69 with acute or convalescent COVID-19. This chain links TRBV5-4 with TRBJ1-4; TRBD1 matches at 8 bases. Sequencing was done on a sample of peripheral blood. The CDR3 loop reads CASSPEVGQGIGKLFF. The CDR3 nucleotides are TGTGCCAGCAGCCCGGAGGTTGGACAGGGTATTGGAAAACTGTTTTTT.